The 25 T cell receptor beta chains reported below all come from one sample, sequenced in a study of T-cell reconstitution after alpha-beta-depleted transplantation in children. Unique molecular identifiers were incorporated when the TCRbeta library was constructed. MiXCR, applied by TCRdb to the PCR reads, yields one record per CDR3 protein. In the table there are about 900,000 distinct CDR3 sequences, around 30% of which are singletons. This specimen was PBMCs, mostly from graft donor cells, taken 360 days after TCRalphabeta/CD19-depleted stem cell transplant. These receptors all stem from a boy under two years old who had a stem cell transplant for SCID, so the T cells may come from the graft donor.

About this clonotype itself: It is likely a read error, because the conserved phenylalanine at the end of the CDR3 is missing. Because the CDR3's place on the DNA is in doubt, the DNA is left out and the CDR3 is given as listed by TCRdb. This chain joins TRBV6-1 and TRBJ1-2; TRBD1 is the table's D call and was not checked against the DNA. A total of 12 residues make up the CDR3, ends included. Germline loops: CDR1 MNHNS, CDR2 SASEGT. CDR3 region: CASSPQGALAVL.

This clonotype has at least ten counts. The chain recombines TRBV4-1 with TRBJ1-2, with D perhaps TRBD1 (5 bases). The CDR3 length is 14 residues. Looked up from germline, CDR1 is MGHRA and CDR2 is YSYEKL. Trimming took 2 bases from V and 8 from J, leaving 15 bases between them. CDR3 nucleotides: TGCGCCAGCAGCCAAAGTTCAGGGATGGGCGGCTACACCTTC. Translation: CASSQSSGMGGYTF.

CDR3 sequence: CASSQDTRPGEQYF. The CDR3 nucleotides are TGTGCCAGCAGCCAAGATACCCGGCCCGGGGAGCAGTACTTC. The chain is built from TRBV4-2 and TRBJ2-7; no clear D. Germline V gene lookup returns CDR1 LGHNA and CDR2 YNFKEQ. This CDR3 has 14 amino acids. Trimming cost V 0 bases and J 7 bases, with 13 bases left between them.

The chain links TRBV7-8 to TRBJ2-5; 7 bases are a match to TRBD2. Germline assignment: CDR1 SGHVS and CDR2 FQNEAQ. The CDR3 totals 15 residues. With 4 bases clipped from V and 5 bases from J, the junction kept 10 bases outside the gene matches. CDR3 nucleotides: TGTGCCAGCAGCTCAGCAGGACTAGTTGGCGAGACCCAGTACTTC. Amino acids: CASSSAGLVGETQYF. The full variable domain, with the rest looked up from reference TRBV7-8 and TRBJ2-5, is GAGVSQSPRYKVAKRGQDVALRCDPISGHVSLFWYQQALGQGPEFLTYFQNEAQLDKSGLPSDRFFAERPEGSVSTLKIQRTQQEDSAVYLCASSSAGLVGETQYFGPGTRLLVL.

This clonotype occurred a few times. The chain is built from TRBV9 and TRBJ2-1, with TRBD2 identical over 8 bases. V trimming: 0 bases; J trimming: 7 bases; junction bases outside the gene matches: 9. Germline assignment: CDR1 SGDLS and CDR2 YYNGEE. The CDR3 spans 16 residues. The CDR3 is CASSVETRGVGNEQFF. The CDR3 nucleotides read TGTGCCAGCAGCGTAGAAACGCGGGGGGTCGGGAATGAGCAGTTCTTC.

DNA for the CDR3: TGTGCTACCTCCGGGACAGGGGGTTGGGATGAGCAGTTCTTC. It specifies CATSGTGGWDEQFF. The rearrangement uses TRBV19 and TRBJ2-1, with 11 bases identical to TRBD1. Germline V gene sequence: CDR1 LNHDA, CDR2 SQIVND (reference sequence). CDR3 length: 14 amino acids.

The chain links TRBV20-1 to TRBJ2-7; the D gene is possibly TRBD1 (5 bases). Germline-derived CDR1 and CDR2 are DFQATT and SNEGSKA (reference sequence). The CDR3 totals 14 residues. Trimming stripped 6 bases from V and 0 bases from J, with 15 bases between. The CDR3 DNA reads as TGCAGTGCACTAAGACAGACGAGCTCCTACGAGCAGTACTTC. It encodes CSALRQTSSYEQYF.

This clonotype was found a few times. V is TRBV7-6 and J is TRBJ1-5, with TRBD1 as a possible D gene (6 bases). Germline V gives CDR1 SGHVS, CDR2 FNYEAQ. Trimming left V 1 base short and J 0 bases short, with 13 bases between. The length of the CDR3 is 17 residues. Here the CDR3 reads CASSLDWGAPSNQPQHF. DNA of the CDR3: TGTGCCAGCAGCTTAGATTGGGGGGCACCTAGCAATCAGCCCCAGCATTTT.

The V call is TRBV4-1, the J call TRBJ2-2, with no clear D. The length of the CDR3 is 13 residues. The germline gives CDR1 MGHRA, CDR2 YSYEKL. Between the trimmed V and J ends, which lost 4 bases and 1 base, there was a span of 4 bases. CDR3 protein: CASSRRNTGELFF. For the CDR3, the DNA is TGCGCCAGCAGCCGCAGGAACACCGGGGAGCTGTTTTTT.

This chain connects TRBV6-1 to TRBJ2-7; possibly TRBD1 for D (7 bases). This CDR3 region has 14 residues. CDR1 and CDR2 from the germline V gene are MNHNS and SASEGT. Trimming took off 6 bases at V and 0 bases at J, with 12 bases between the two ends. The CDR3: CASRPQGGSYEQYF. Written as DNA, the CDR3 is TGTGCCAGCAGGCCCCAGGGGGGCTCCTACGAGCAGTACTTC.

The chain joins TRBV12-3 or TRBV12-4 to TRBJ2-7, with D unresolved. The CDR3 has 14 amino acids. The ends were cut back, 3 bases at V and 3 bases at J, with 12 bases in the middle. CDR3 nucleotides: TGTGCCAGCAGTTTGGCAGGTCCACTCTACGAGCAGTACTTC. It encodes CASSLAGPLYEQYF.

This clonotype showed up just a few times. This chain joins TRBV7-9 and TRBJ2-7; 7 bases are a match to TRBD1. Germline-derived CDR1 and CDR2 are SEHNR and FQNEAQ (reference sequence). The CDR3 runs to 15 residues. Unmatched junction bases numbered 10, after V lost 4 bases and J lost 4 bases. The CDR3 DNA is TGTGCCAGCAGCTACAGACAGGGTGGGATTTACGAGCAGTACTTC. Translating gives CASSYRQGGIYEQYF.

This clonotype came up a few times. The CDR3 protein is CASSLRAGTGLHEQYF. The CDR3 nucleotides read TGCGCCAGCAGCTTGCGGGCGGGGACAGGGTTGCACGAGCAGTACTTC. The chain has TRBV5-1 and TRBJ2-7; TRBD1 aligns across 9 bases. The CDR3 runs 16 residues. Germline CDR1 SGHRS, CDR2 YFSETQ. The trim removed 1 base at V and 5 bases at J, leaving 10 bases unmatched.

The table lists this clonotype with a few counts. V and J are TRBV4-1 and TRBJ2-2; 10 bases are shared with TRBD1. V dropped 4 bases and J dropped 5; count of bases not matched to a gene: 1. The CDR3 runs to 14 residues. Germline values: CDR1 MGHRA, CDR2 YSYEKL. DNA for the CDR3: TGCGCCAGCAGCCGGGGACAGGGGACCGGGGAGCTGTTTTTT. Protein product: CASSRGQGTGELFF.

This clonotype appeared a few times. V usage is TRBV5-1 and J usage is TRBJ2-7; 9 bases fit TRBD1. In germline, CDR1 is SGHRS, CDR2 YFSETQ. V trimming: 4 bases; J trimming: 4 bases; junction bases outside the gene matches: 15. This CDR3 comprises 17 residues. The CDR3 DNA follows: TGCGCCAGCAGCCGGTTGCCTCGGGACAGGGTGAGTTACGAGCAGTACTTC. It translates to CASSRLPRDRVSYEQYF.

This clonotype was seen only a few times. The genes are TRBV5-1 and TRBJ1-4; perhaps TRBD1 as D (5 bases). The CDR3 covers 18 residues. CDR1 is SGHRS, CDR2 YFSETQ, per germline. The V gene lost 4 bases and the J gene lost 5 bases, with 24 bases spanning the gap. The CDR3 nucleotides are TGCGCCAGCAGCCCCGGGGCCTCTGGGATACCGCGGAATGAAAAACTGTTTTTT. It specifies CASSPGASGIPRNEKLFF.

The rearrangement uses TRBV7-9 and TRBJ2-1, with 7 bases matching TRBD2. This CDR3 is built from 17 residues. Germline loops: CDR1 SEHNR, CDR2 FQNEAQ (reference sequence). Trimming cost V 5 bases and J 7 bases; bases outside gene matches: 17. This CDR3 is CASSQGLDWPNRNEQFF. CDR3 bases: TGTGCCAGCAGCCAAGGACTAGATTGGCCCAACAGGAATGAGCAGTTCTTC.

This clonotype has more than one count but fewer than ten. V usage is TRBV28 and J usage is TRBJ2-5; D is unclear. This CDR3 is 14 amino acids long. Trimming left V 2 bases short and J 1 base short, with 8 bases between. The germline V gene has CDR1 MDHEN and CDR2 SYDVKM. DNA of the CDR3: TGTGCCAGCAGTTTACGGTTTCCCCAAGAGACCCAGTACTTC. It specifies CASSLRFPQETQYF.

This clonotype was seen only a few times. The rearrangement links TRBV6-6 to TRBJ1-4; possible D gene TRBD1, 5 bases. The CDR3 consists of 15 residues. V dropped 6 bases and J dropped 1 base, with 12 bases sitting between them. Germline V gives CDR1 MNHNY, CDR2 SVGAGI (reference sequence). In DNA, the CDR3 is TGTGCCAGCAGATCGACGGGGGAAACTAATGAAAAACTGTTTTTT. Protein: CASRSTGETNEKLFF.

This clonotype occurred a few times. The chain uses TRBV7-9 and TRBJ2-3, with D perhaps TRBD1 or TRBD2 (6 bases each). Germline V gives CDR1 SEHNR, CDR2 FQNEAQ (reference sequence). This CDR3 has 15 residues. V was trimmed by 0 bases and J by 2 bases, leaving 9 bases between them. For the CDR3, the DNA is TGTGCCAGCAGCTTAGCGGGGGGCCACACAGATACGCAGTATTTT. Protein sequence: CASSLAGGHTDTQYF.

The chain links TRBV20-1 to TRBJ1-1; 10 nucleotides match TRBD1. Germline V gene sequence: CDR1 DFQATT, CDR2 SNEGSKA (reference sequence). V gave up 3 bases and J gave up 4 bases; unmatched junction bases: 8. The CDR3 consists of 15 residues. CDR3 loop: CSARGTGARVTEAFF. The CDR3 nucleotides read TGCAGTGCTAGGGGGACAGGGGCCCGGGTCACTGAAGCTTTCTTT.

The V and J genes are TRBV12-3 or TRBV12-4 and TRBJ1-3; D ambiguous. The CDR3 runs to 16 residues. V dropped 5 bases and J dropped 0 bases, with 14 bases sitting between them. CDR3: CASSPRKSHSGNTIYF. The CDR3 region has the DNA TGTGCCAGCAGTCCCAGGAAGTCTCACTCTGGAAACACCATATATTTT.

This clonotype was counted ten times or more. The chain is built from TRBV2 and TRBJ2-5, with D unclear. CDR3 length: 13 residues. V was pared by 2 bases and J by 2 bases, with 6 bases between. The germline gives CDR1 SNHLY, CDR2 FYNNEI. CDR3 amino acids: CASSEMVQETQYF. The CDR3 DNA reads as TGTGCCAGCAGTGAAATGGTTCAAGAGACCCAGTACTTC.

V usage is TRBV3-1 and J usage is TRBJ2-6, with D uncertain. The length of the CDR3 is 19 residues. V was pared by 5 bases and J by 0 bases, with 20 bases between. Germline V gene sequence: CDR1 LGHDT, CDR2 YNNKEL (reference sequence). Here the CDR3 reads CASSKEGWGSSSGANVLTF. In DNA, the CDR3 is TGTGCCAGCAGCAAGGAAGGTTGGGGTTCCTCCTCTGGGGCCAACGTCCTGACTTTC.

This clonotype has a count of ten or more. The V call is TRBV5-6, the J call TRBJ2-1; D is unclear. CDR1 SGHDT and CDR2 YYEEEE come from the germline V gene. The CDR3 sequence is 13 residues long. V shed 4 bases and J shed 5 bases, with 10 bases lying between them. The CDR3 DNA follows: TGTGCCAGCAGCCCAACTGTCAACAATGAGCAGTTCTTC. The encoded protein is CASSPTVNNEQFF.